This TCR beta chain was recovered during a study of cytomegalovirus exposure and HLA in healthy donors. Whole-study findings and limits: The study listed 164 cytomegalovirus-associated TCR beta chains. Segments of the TCR beta V type were, in most cases, productive about 87% or about 30% of the time in an earlier analysis. With high specificity and sensitivity, the classifier reportedly diagnosed cytomegalovirus status.

V shed 3 bases, J shed 8 bases, and the junction held 3 bases outside the gene matches. The germline CDR1 and CDR2 sequences are MDHEN and SYDVKM. The CDR3 is made up of 13 amino acids. 60 Vbeta and 13 Jbeta primers were used in PCR. Data came from immunoSEQ multiplex PCR; TCRdb stores just in-frame clones and leaves some out. Found here are over 130,000 clones, around 79% of them singletons; the top ten hold 3.5%. Regarding this clone: Its antigen is not identified.

The genes are TRBV28 and TRBJ1-4; TRBD1 matches at 7 bases. What was sequenced was PBMCs. The clonotype was recovered from a human donor in good health. The CDR3 sequence is CASSFQGGEKLFF. The CDR3, as DNA: TGTGCCAGCAGTTTCCAGGGGGGCGAAAAACTGTTTTTT.